The 2 T cell receptor beta chains presented below share a single source sample, sequenced in a study of T cell repertoires in cytomegalovirus infection. TCRdb itself ran the reads through MiXCR, one entry per CDR3 protein. Altogether a few hundred thousand distinct CDR3 sequences are present, 15% to 20% being singletons, with the ten largest covering roughly half. The sample comprised CD8+ T cells from PBMCs. These receptors came from a human donor in good health (CMV status not recorded). Some clones in this sample may be carry-over from other donors' samples.

This clonotype has at least ten counts. The rearrangement links TRBV7-2 to TRBJ1-3; tentative D call: TRBD1 (5 bases). Trimming shortened V by 5 bases and J by 0 bases, and 14 bases separated the two germline ends. Germline loops: CDR1 SGHTA, CDR2 FQGNSA. This CDR3 has 16 residues. The CDR3 region is CASSNHQGDSGNTIYF. The CDR3 DNA reads TGTGCCAGCAGCAACCATCAGGGCGACTCTGGAAACACCATATATTTT. Full variable domain (rest looked up from reference TRBV7-2 and TRBJ1-3): GAGVSQSPSNKVTEKGKDVELRCDPISGHTALYWYRQSLGQGLEFLIYFQGNSAPDKSGLPSDRFSAERTGGSVSTLTIQRTQQEDSAVYLCASSNHQGDSGNTIYFGEGSWLTVV.

The chain couples TRBV12-3 or TRBV12-4 to TRBJ1-1; D ambiguous. The CDR3 runs to 13 residues. V lost 5 bases, J lost 4 bases, and 11 bases lay in between. For the CDR3, the DNA is TGTGCCAGCAGTCTTTCTAGAGTCACTGAAGCTTTCTTT. Translated: CASSLSRVTEAFF.